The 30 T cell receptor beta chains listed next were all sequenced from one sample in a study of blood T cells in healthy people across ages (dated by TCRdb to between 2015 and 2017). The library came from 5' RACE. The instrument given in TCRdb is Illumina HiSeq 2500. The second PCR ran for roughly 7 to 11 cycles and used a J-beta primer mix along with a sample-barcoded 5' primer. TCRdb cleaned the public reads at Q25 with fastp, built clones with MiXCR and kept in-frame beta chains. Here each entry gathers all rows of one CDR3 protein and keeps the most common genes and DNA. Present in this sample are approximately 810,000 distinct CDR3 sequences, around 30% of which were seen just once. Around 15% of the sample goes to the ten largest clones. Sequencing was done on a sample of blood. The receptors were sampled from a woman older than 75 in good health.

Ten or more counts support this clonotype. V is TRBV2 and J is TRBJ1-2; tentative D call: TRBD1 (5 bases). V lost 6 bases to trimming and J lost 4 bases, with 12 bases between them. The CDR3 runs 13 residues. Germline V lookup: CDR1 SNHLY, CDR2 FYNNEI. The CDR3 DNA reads TGTGCCAGCAGCGGGGCCCTTTTCTATGGCTACACCTTC. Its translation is CASSGALFYGYTF. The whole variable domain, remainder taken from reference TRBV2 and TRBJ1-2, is EPEVTQTPSHQVTQMGQEVILRCVPISNHLYFYWYRQILGQKVEFLVSFYNNEISEKSEIFDDQFSVERPDGSNFTLKIRSTKLEDSAMYFCASSGALFYGYTFGSGTRLTVV.

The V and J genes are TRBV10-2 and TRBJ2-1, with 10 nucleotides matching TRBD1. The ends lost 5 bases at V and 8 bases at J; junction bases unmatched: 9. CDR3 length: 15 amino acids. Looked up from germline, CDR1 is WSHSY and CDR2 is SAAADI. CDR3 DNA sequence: TGCGCCAGCAGTTCGGACAGGGGGTTCATGGATGAGCAGTTCTTC. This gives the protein CASSSDRGFMDEQFF.

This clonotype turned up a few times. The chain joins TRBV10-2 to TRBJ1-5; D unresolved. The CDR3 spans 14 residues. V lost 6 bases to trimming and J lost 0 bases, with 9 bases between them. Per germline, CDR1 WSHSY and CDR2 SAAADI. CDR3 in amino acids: CASRGLDSNQPQHF. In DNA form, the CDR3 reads TGCGCCAGCAGGGGCTTGGATAGCAATCAGCCCCAGCATTTT.

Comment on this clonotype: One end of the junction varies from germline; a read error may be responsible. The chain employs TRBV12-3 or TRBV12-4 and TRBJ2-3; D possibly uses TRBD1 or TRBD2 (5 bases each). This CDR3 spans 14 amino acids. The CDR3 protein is CASSPWGRADAQYF. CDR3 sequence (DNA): TGTGCCAGCAGCCCATGGGGGAGAGCAGATGCGCAGTATTTT.

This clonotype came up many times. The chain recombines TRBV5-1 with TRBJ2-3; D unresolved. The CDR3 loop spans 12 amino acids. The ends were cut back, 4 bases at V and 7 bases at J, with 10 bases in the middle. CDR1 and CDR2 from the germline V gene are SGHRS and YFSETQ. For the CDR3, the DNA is TGCGCCAGCAGCCCTAATGAGAATACGCAGTATTTT. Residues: CASSPNENTQYF.

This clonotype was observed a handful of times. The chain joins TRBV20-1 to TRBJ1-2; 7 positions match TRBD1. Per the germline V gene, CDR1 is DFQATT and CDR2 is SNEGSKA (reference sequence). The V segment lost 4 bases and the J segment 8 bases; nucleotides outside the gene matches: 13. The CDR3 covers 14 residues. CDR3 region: CSATRDSKQGGYTF. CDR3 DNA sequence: TGCAGTGCTACCCGGGACAGCAAACAAGGGGGCTACACCTTC.

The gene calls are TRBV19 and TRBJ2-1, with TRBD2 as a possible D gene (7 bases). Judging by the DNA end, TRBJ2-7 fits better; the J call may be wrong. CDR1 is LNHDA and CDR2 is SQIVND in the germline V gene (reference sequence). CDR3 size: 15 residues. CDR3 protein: CASSIAGASYNEQYF. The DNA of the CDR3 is TGTGCCAGTAGTATCGCGGGGGCGTCATACAATGAGCAGTACTTC.

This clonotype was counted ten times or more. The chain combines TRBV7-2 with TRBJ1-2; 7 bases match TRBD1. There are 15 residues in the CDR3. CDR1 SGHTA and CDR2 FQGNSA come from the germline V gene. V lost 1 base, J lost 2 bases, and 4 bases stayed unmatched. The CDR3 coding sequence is TGTGCCAGCAGCTTAGAAGGGACAGTGAACTATGGCTACACCTTC. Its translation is CASSLEGTVNYGYTF. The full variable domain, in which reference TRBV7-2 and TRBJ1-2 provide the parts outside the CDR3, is GAGVSQSPSNKVTEKGKDVELRCDPISGHTALYWYRQSLGQGLEFLIYFQGNSAPDKSGLPSDRFSAERTGGSVSTLTIQRTQQEDSAVYLCASSLEGTVNYGYTFGSGTRLTVV.

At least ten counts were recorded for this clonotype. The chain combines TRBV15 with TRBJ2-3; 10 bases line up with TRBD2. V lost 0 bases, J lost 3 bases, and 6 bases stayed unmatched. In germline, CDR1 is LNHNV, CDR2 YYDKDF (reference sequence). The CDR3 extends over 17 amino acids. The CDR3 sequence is CATSRDLKRGGTDTQYF. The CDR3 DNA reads TGTGCCACCAGCAGAGATTTGAAGCGGGGGGGTACAGATACGCAGTATTTT.

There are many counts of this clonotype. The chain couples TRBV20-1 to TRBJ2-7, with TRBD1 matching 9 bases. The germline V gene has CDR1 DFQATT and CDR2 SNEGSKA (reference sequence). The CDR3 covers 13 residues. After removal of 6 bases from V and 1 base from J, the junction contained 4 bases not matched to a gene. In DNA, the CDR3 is TGCAGTGCCGCACAGGGGGCATCCTACGAGCAGTACTTC. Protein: CSAAQGASYEQYF.

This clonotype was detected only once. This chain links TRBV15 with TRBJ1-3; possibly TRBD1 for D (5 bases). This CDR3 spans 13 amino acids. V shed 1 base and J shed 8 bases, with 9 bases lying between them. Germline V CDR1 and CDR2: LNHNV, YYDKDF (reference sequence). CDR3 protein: CATSRGGFDTIYF. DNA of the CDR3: TGTGCCACCAGCAGAGGGGGGTTCGACACCATATATTTT.

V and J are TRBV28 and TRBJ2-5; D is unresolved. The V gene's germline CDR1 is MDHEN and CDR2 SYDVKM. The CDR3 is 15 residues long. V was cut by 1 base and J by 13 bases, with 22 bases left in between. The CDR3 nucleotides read TGTGCCAGCAGTTTATTAGGGCCCGGTTACAATGAGCGGTACTTC. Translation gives CASSLLGPGYNERYF.

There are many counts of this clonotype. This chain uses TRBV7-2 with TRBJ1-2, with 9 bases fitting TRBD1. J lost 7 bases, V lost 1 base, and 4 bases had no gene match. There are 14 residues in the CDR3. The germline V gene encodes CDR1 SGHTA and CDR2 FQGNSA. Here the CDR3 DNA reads TGTGCCAGCAGCTTAGACAGGGGGCGTCTTGGCTACACCTTC. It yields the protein CASSLDRGRLGYTF.

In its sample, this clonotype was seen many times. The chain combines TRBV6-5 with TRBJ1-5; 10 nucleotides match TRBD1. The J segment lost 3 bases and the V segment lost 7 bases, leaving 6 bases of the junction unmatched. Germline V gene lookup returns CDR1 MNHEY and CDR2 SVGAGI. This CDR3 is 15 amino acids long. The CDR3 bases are TGTGCCAGCAAGGTGGACAGGGGGGACAATCAGCCCCAGCATTTT. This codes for CASKVDRGDNQPQHF.

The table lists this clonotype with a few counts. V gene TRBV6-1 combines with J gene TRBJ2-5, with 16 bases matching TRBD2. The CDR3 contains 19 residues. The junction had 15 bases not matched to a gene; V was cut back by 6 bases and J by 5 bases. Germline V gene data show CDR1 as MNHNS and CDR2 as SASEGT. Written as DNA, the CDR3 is TGTGCCAGCAGCCCGACCCTCGGGACTAGCGGGGGGGCCCCGGAGACCCAGTACTTC. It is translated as CASSPTLGTSGGAPETQYF.

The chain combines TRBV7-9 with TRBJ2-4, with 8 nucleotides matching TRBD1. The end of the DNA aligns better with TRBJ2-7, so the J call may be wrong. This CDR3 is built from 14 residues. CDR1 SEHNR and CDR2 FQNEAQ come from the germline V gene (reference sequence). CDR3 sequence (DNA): TGTGCCAGCAGCAAGAGGACAGGGCCCTACGAGCAGTACTTC. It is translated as CASSKRTGPYEQYF.

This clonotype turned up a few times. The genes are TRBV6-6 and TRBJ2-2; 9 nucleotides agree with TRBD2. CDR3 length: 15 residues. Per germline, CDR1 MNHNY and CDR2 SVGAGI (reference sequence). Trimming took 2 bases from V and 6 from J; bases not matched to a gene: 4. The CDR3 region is CASSYLAGPSGELFF. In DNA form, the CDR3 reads TGTGCCAGCAGTTACCTAGCGGGGCCCTCCGGGGAGCTGTTTTTT.

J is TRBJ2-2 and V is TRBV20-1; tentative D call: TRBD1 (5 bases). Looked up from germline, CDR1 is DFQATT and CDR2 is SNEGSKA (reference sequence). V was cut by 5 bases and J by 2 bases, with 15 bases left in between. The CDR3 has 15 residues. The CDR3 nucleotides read TGCAGTGCTGGACCAGGGTTCCCAAACACCGGGGAGCTGTTTTTT. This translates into CSAGPGFPNTGELFF.

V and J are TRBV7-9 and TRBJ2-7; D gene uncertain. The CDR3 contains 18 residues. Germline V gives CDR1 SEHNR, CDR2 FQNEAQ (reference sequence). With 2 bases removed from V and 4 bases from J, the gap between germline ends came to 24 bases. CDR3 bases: TGTGCCAGCAGCTTACCGGTTGGGTTTGCTTTGGAAGTATACGAGCAGTACTTC. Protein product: CASSLPVGFALEVYEQYF.

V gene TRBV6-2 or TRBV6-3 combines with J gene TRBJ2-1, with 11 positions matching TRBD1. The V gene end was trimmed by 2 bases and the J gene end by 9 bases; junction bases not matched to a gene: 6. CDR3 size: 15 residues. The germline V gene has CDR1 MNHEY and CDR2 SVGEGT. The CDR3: CASSYGTGGHSEQFF. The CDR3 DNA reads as TGTGCCAGCAGTTACGGGACAGGGGGGCACAGTGAGCAGTTCTTC.

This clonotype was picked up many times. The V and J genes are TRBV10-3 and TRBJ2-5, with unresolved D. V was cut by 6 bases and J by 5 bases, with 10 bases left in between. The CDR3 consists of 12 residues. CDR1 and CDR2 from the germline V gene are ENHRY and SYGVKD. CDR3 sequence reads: CAIRGVGETQYF. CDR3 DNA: TGTGCCATCAGGGGCGTGGGGGAGACCCAGTACTTC.

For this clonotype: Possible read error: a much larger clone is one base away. CDR3 region: CAISEGTYRETQYF. Written as DNA, the CDR3 is TGTGCCATCAGTGAGGGGACATACCGAGAGACCCAGTACTTC. The chain uses TRBV10-3 and TRBJ2-5, with a possible D match to TRBD1 (6 bases). The CDR3 extends over 14 amino acids. CDR1 and CDR2 from the germline V gene are ENHRY and SYGVKD. V lost 2 bases to trimming and J lost 4 bases, with 11 bases between them.

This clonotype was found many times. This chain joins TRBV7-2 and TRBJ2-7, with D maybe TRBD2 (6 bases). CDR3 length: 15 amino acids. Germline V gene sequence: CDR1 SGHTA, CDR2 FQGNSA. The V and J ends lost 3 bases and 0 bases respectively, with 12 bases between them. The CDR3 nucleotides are TGTGCCAGCAGCTTGGGACTGGGAAGCTCCTACGAGCAGTACTTC. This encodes CASSLGLGSSYEQYF.

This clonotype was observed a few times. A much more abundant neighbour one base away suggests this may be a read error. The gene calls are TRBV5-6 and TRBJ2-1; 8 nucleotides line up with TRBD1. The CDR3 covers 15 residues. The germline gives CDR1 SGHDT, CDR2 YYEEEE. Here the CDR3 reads CAGSLIGQGDDEQFF. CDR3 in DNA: TGTGCCGGCAGCCTCATAGGACAGGGTGACGATGAGCAGTTCTTC. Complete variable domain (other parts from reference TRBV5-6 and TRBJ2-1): DAGVTQSPTHLIKTRGQQVTLRCSPKSGHDTVSWYQQALGQGPQFIFQYYEEEERQRGNFPDRFSGHQFPNYSSELNVNALLLGDSALYLCAGSLIGQGDDEQFFGPGTRLTVL.

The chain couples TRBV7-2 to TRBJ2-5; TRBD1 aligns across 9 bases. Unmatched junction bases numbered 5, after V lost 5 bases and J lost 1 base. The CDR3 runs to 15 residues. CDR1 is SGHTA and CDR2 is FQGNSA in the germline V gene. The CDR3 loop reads CASSRGTGIQETQYF. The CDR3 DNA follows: TGTGCCAGCAGCCGTGGGACAGGGATCCAAGAGACCCAGTACTTC.

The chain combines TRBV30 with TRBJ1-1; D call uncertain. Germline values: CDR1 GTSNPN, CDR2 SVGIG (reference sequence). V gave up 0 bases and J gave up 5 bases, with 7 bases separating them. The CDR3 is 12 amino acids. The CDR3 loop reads CAWSVLATEAFF. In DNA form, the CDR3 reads TGTGCCTGGAGTGTACTGGCGACTGAAGCTTTCTTT.

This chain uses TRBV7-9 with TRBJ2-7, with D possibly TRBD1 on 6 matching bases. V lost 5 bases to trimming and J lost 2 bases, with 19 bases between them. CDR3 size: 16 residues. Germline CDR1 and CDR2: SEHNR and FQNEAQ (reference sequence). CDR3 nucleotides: TGTGCCAGCAGCCGGTCTACAGGGATACGGACCTACGAGCAGTACTTC. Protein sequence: CASSRSTGIRTYEQYF.

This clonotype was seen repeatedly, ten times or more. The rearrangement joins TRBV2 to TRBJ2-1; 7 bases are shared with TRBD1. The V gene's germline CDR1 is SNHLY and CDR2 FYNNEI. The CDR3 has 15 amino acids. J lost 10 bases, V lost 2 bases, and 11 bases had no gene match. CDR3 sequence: CASSERGQSIGEQFF. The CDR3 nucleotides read TGTGCCAGCAGTGAAAGGGGACAGTCTATCGGGGAGCAGTTCTTC. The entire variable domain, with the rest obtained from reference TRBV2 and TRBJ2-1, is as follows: EPEVTQTPSHQVTQMGQEVILRCVPISNHLYFYWYRQILGQKVEFLVSFYNNEISEKSEIFDDQFSVERPDGSNFTLKIRSTKLEDSAMYFCASSERGQSIGEQFFGPGTRLTVL.

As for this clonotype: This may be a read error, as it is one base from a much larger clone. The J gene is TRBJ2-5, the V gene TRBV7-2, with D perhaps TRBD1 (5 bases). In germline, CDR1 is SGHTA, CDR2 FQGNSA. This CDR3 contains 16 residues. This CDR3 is CASRLFRERLQETRYF. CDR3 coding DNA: TGTGCCAGCAGACTTTTCAGGGAAAGACTCCAAGAGACCCGGTACTTC. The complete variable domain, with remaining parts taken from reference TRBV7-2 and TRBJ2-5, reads GAGVSQSPSNKVTEKGKDVELRCDPISGHTALYWYRQSLGQGLEFLIYFQGNSAPDKSGLPSDRFSAERTGGSVSTLTIQRTQQEDSAVYLCASRLFRERLQETRYFGPGTRLLVL.

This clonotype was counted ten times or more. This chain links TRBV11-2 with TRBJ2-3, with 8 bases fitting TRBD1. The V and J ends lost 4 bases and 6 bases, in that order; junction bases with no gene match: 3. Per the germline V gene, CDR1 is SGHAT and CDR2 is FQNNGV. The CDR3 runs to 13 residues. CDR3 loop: CASSSGTGDTQYF. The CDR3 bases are TGTGCCAGCAGCTCCGGGACAGGCGATACGCAGTATTTT.